This T cell receptor beta chain is drawn from a study of T cell changes during pregnancy in multiple sclerosis. Sequencing used immunoSEQ multiplex PCR; TCRdb keeps in-frame clones, though not all of them. The sample contains around 73,000 clones, 85% to 95% of which appear only once. The CDR3 contains 14 residues. In germline, CDR1 is SGDLS, CDR2 YYNGEE. V gave up 0 bases and J gave up 9 bases, with 13 bases separating them. This receptor was identified in a female donor in good health, enrolled as a control in a pregnancy study. This material consisted of peripheral blood, taken in the third trimester of pregnancy. This rearrangement joins TRBV9 to TRBJ1-5, with a weak D call TRBD1 (5 bases). The chain's CDR3 is CASSVGWGDRPQHF. The CDR3 DNA reads as TGTGCCAGCAGCGTAGGGTGGGGGGATCGGCCCCAGCATTTT.